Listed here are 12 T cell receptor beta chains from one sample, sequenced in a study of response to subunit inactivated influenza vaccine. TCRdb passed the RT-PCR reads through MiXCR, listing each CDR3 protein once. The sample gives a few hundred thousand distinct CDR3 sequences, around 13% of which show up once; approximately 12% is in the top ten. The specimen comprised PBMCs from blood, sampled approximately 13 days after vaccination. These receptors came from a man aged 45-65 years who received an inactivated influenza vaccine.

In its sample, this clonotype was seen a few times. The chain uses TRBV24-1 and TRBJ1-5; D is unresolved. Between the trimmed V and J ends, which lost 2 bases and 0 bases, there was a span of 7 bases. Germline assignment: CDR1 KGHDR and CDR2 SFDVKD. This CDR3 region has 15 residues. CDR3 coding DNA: TGTGCCACCAGTGATTCCGGCGGTAGCAATCAGCCCCAGCATTTT. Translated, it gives CATSDSGGSNQPQHF.

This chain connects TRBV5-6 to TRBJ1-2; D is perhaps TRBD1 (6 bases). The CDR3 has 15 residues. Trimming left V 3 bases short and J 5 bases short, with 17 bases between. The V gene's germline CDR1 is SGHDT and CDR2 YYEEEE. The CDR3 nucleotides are TGTGCCAGCAGCTGGGAAGGGCCCCAGGGGTATGGCTACACCTTC. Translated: CASSWEGPQGYGYTF.

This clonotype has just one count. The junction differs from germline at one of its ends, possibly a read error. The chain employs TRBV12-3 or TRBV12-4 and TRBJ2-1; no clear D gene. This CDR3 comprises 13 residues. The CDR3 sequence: CASSFALYNGQFF. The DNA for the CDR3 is TGTGCCAGCAGTTTTGCTCTTTACAATGGGCAGTTCTTC.

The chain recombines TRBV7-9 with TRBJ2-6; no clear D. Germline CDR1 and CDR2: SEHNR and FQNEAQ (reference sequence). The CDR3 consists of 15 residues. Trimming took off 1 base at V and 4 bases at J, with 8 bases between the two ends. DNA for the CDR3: TGTGCCAGCAGCTTAGAAGGGATCGGGGCCAACGTCCTGACTTTC. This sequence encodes CASSLEGIGANVLTF.

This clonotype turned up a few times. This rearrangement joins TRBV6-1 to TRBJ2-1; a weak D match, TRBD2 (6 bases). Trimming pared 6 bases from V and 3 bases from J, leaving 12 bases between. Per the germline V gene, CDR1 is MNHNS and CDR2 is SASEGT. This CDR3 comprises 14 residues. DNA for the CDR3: TGTGCCAGCAGCATAAGGGAGGACTACAATGAGCAGTTCTTC. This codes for CASSIREDYNEQFF.

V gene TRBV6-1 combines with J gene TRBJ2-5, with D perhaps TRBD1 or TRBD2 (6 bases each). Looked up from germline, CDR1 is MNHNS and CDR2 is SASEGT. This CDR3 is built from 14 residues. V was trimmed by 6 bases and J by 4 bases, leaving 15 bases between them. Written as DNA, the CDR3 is TGTGCCAGCAGCGCCTCCGGGGGCCGAGAGACCCAGTACTTC. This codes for CASSASGGRETQYF.

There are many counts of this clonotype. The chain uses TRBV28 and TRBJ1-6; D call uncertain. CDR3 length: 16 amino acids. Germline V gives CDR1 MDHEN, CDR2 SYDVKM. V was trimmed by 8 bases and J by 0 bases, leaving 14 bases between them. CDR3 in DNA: TGTGCCAGCTCCCTACCAGACGACTCCTATAATTCACCCCTCCACTTT. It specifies CASSLPDDSYNSPLHF.

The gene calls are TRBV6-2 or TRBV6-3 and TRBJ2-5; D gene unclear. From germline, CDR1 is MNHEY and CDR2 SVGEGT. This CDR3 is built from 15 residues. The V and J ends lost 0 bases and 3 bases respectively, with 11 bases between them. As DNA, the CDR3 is TGTGCCAGCAGTTACTCTAGAGGCCGGAAAGAGACCCAGTACTTC. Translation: CASSYSRGRKETQYF.

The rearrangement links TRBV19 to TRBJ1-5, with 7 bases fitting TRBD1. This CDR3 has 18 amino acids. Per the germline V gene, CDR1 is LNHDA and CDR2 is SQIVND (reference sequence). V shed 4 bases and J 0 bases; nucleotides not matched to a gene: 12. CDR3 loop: CASSRSWTGTNSNQPQHF. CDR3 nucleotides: TGTGCCAGTAGTAGATCCTGGACAGGAACAAATAGCAATCAGCCCCAGCATTTT.

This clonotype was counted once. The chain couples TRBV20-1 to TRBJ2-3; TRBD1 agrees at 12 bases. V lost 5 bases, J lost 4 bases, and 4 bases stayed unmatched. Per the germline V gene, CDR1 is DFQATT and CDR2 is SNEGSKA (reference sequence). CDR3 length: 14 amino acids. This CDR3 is CSASGTGGPDTQYF. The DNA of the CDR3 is TGCAGTGCTTCCGGGACAGGGGGCCCAGATACGCAGTATTTT.

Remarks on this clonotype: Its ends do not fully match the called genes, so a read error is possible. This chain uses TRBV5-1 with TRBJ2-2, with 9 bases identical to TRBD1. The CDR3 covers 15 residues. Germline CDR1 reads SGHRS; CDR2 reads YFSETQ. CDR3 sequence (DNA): TGTGCCAGCAGTTTGGGACAGGGATGGACCGGGGAGCTGTTTTTT. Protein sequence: CASSLGQGWTGELFF.

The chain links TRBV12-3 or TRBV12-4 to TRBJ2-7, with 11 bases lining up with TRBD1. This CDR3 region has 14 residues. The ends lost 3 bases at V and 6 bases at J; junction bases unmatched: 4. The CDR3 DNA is TGTGCCAGCAGTTTGGGACAGGGGGTTCTCGAGCAGTACTTC. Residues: CASSLGQGVLEQYF.